This T cell receptor beta chain was profiled in a study of T cells after yellow fever vaccination. The study, taken as a whole, reports: A faster peak, day 5 versus 15, was reached by the weaker secondary response.

The V end was cut by 3 bases, the J end by 4 bases, with 15 bases between. The CDR3 is made up of 15 amino acids. Germline loops: CDR1 LGHNA, CDR2 YSLEER. 5'RACE template switching generated TCR cDNA, adding a universal primer site and UMIs. TCRdb ran MiXCR on the 5' RACE reads and lists one entry per CDR3 protein. Among hundreds of thousands of distinct CDR3 sequences listed, over 5% were seen once. This clonotype was seen repeatedly, ten times or more. Its antigen remains unidentified. Sample: PBMCs, taken 5 days after the yellow fever booster vaccination. This TCR derives from a man aged 25-45 years who received the YFV17D yellow fever vaccine. The chain carries TRBV4-3 and TRBJ2-5; a weak D match, TRBD1 (6 bases). The CDR3 sequence is CASSHRGLGGETQYF. The CDR3 DNA sequence: TGCGCCAGCAGCCACAGGGGCCTTGGGGGAGAGACCCAGTACTTC.